This paragraph reports one TCR beta chain. Its antigen is unknown. V was pared by 1 base and J by 2 bases, with 12 bases between. From germline, CDR1 is SGHVS and CDR2 FQNEAQ. The CDR3 has 15 amino acids. Assay: immunoSEQ multiplex PCR; the TCRdb copy retains only in-frame clones and omits some. Of roughly 2,300,000 clones in the sample, 92% are singletons; the top ten hold about 0.41%. The sample is drawn from a study of shared clonotypes between healthy human individuals. Partitioning of CD4+ cells yielded a CD45RA+ naive subset and a CD45RA-negative memory subset. Regarding the study as a whole: Clonotypes not shared had lower generation probabilities than those common to all four donors.

V and J are TRBV7-8 and TRBJ2-7; D is perhaps TRBD1 (5 bases). The TCR was taken from a man between 18 and 35 years old in good health. Some clones in this sample may be carry-over from other donors' samples. Specimen: naive CD4+ T cells from PBMCs. The subset denotes: CD45RA+ positively selected. Here the CDR3 reads CASSLGSLGPYEQYF. The CDR3 bases are TGTGCCAGCAGCTTAGGCAGTCTGGGGCCCTACGAGCAGTACTTC.